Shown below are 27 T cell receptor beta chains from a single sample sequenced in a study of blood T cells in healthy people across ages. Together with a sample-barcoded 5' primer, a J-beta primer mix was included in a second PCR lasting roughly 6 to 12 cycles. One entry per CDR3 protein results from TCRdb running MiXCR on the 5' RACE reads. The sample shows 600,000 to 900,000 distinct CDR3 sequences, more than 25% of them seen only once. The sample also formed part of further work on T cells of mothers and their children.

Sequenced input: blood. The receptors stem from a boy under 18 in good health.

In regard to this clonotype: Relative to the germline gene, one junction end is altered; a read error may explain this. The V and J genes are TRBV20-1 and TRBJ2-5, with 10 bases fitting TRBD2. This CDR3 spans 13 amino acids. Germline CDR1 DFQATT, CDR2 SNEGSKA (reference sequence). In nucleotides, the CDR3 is TGTAGTTGTGCAGCGGGGGGGACAGAGACCCAGTACTTC. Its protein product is CSCAAGGTETQYF.

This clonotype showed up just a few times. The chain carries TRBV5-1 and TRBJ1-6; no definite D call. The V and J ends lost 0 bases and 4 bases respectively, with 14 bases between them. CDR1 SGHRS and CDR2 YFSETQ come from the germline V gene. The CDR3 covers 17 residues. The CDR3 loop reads CASSLGEGEPYNSPLHF. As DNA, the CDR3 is TGCGCCAGCAGCTTGGGAGAGGGAGAACCTTATAATTCACCCCTCCACTTT. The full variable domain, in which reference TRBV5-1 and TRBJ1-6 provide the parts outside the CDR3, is KAGVTQTPRYLIKTRGQQVTLSCSPISGHRSVSWYQQTPGQGLQFLFEYFSETQRNKGNFPGRFSGRQFSNSRSEMNVSTLELGDSALYLCASSLGEGEPYNSPLHFGNGTRLTVT.

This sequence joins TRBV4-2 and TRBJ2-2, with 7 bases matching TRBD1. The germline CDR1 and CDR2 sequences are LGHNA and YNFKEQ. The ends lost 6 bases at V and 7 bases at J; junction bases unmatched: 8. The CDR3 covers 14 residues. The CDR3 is CASRPEQGHGELFF. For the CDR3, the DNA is TGTGCCAGCAGGCCCGAACAGGGGCACGGGGAGCTGTTTTTT.

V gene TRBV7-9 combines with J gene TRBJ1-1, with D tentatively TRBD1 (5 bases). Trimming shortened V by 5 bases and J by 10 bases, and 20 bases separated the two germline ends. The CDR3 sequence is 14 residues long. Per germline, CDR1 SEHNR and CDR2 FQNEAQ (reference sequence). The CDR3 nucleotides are TGTGCCAGCAGCCCTAGTCGGCAGGGAGGTGTAGCTTTCTTT. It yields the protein CASSPSRQGGVAFF.

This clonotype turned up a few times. CDR3 DNA: TGTGCCAGCAGTTTACGGCAGACGAACACCGGGGAGCTGTTTTTT. This translates into CASSLRQTNTGELFF. The chain uses TRBV28 and TRBJ2-2; D gene ambiguous. The ends were cut back, 2 bases at V and 0 bases at J, with 7 bases in the middle. This CDR3 comprises 15 residues. Germline CDR1 is MDHEN and CDR2 is SYDVKM.

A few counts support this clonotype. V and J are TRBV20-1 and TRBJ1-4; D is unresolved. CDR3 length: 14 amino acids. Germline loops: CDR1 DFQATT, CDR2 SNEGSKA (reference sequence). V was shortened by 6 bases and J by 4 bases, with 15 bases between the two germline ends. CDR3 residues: CSALPTVDNEKLFF. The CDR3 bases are TGCAGTGCCCTCCCCACGGTTGATAATGAAAAACTGTTTTTT.

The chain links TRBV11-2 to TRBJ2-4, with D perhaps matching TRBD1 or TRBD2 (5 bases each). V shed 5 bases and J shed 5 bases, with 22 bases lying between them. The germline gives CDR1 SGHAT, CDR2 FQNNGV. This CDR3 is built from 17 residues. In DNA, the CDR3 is TGTGCCAGCAGCATAAGGGCCGGGACCGATACGGAAAACATTCAGTACTTC. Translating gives CASSIRAGTDTENIQYF.

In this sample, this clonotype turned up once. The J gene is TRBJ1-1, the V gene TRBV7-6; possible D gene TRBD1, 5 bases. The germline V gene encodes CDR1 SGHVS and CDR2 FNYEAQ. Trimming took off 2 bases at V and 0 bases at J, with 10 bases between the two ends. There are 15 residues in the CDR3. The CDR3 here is CASSLLGTLNTEAFF. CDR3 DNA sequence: TGTGCCAGCAGCTTATTAGGGACCCTGAACACTGAAGCTTTCTTT.

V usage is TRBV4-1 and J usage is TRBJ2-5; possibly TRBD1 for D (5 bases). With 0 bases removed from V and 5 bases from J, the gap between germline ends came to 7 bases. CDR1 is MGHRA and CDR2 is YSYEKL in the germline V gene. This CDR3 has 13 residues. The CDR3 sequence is CASSQDQGETQYF. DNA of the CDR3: TGCGCCAGCAGCCAAGATCAGGGCGAGACCCAGTACTTC.

The CDR3 loop reads CASSDFGGGPETQYF. In nucleotides, the CDR3 is TGTGCCAGCAGCGATTTCGGGGGGGGGCCAGAGACCCAGTACTTC. The rearrangement links TRBV9 to TRBJ2-1, with 8 bases that match TRBD2. TRBJ2-5 matches the DNA end more closely, so the J call is doubtful. From germline, CDR1 is SGDLS and CDR2 YYNGEE. The CDR3 loop spans 15 amino acids.

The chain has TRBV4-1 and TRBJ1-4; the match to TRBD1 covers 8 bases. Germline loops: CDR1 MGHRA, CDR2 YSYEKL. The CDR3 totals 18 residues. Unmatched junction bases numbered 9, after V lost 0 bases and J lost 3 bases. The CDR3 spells CASSQDQNTGGANEKLFF. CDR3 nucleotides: TGCGCCAGCAGCCAAGACCAAAATACAGGGGGAGCTAATGAAAAACTGTTTTTT.

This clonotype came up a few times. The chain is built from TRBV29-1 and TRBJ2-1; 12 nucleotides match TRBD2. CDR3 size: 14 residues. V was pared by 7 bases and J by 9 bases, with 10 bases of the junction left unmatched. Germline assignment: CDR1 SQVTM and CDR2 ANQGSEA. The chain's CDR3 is CSAPGLAGGSEQFF. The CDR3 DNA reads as TGCAGCGCCCCCGGGCTAGCGGGGGGGAGTGAGCAGTTCTTC.

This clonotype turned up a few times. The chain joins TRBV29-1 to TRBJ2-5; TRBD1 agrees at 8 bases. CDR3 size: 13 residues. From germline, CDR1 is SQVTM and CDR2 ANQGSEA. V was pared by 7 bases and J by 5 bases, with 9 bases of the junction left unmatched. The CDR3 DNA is TGCAGCGCCACGGACAGGGCTAGGGAGACCCAGTACTTC. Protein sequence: CSATDRARETQYF.

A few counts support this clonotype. The CDR3 nucleotides read TGCGCCAGCAGCCCCTTCGGGGGTGGAGGAAACACCATATATTTT. Encoded protein: CASSPFGGGGNTIYF. The chain joins TRBV4-1 to TRBJ1-3; tentatively, D is TRBD1 (5 bases). Germline V gene sequence: CDR1 MGHRA, CDR2 YSYEKL. V dropped 4 bases and J dropped 4 bases, with 14 bases sitting between them. The CDR3 consists of 15 residues.

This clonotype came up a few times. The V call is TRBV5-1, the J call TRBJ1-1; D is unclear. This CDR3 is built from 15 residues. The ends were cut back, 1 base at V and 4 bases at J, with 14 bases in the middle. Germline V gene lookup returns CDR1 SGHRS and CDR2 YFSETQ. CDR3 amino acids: CASSLSLGVSTEAFF. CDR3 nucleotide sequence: TGCGCCAGCAGCTTGTCCCTCGGGGTGTCCACTGAAGCTTTCTTT.

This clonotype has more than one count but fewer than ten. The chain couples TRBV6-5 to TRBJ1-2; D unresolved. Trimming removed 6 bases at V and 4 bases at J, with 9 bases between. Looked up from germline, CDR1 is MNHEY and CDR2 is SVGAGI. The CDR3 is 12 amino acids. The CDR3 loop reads CASRDTAYGYTF. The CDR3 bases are TGTGCCAGCAGAGACACAGCCTATGGCTACACCTTC.

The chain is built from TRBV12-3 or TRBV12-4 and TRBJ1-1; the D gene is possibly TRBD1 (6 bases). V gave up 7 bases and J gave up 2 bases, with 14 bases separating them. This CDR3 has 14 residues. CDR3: CASNSQGTNTEAFF. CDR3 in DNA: TGTGCCAGCAACTCCCAGGGGACTAACACTGAAGCTTTCTTT.

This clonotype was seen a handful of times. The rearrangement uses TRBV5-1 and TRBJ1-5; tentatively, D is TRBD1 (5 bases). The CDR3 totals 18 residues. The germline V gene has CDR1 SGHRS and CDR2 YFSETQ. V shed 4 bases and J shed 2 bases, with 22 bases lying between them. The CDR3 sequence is CASSVGPWDSRGNQPQHF. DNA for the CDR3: TGCGCCAGCAGCGTAGGCCCCTGGGACTCAAGGGGCAATCAGCCCCAGCATTTT.

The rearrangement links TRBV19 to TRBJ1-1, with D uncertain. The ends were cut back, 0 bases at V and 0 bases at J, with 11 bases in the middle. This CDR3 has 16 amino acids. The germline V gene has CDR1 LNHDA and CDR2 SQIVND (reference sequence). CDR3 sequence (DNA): TGTGCCAGTAGTATAGACGCTCTACAGATGAACACTGAAGCTTTCTTT. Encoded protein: CASSIDALQMNTEAFF.

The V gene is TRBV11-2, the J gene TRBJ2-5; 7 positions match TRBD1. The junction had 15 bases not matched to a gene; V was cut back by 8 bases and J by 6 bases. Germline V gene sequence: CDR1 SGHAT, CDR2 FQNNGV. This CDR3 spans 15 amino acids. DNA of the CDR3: TGTGCCAGCCTCTTAGGGGGACAGCGGCAACAGACCCAGTACTTC. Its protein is CASLLGGQRQQTQYF.

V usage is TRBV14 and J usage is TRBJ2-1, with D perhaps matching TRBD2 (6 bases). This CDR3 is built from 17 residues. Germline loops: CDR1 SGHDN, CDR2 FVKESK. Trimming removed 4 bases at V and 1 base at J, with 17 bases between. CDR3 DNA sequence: TGTGCCAGCAGCCCCCCCGGCCTAGCGCTATCCTACAATGAGCAGTTCTTC. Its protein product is CASSPPGLALSYNEQFF.

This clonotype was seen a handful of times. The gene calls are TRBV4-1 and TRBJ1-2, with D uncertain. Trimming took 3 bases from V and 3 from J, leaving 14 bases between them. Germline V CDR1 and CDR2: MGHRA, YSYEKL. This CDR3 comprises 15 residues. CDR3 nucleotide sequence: TGCGCCAGCAGCCAGCCCCAGGACGGATACTATGGCTACACCTTC. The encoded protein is CASSQPQDGYYGYTF.

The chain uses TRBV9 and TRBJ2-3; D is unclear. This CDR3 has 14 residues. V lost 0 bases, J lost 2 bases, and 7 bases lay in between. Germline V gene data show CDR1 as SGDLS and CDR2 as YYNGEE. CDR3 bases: TGTGCCAGCAGCGTAGTGGACCTCACAGATACGCAGTATTTT. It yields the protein CASSVVDLTDTQYF.

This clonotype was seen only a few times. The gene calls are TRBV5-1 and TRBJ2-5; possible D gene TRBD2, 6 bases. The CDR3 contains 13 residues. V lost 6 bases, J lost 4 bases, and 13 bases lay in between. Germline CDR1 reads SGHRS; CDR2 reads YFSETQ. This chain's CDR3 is CASTGGSGETQYF. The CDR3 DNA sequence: TGCGCCAGCACCGGGGGTTCGGGAGAGACCCAGTACTTC.

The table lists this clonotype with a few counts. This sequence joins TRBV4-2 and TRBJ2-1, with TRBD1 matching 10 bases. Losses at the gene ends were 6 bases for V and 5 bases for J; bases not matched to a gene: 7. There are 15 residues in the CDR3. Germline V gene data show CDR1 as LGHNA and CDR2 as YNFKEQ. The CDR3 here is CASSLPGQGNNEQFF. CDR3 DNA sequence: TGTGCCAGCAGTCTTCCGGGACAGGGGAACAATGAGCAGTTCTTC.

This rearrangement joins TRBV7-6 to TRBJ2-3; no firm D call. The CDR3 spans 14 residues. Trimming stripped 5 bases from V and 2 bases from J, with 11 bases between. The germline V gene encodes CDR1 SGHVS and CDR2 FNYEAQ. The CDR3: CASSPLESTDTQYF. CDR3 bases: TGTGCCAGCAGCCCTCTTGAGTCCACAGATACGCAGTATTTT.

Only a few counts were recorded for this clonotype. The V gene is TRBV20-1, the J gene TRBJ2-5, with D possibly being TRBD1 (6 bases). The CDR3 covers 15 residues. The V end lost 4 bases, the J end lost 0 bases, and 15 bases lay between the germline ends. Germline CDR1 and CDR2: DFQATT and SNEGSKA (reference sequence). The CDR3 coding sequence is TGCAGTGCTACGCCAAGCCGGGACAACCAAGAGACCCAGTACTTC. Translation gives CSATPSRDNQETQYF.